Below are 29 T cell receptor beta chains sequenced from a single sample in a study of identical twins. TCRdb called the 5' RACE reads again in MiXCR, with one record for every CDR3 protein. The sample gives fewer than 650,000 distinct CDR3 sequences, about 7% of which show up once; roughly 1.5% is in the top ten. In addition, the sample was reused for a study of yellow fever vaccine responses in identical twins.

Sequenced sample: PBMCs. The receptor set was obtained from a woman younger than 35 in good health.

This chain connects TRBV12-5 to TRBJ2-1; the D is unclear. V lost 7 bases and J 0 bases, leaving 10 bases between the germline ends. Looked up from germline, CDR1 is LGHNT and CDR2 is FRNRAP. This CDR3 region has 14 residues. This CDR3 reads CASEQSSSYNEQFF. CDR3 coding DNA: TGTGCTAGTGAACAGTCGAGCTCCTACAATGAGCAGTTCTTC.

This chain joins TRBV7-9 and TRBJ2-1; D remains ambiguous. The ends were cut back, 1 base at V and 10 bases at J, with 11 bases in the middle. The CDR3 contains 13 residues. The germline V gene encodes CDR1 SEHNR and CDR2 FQNEAQ (reference sequence). DNA of the CDR3: TGTGCCAGCAGCTTAGTCGGAGTTGGAGAGCAGTTCTTC. Translating gives CASSLVGVGEQFF.

This sequence joins TRBV20-1 and TRBJ2-6; either TRBD1 or TRBD2 may supply D (5 bases each). This CDR3 contains 18 residues. Germline CDR1 and CDR2: DFQATT and SNEGSKA (reference sequence). V lost 0 bases, J lost 0 bases, and 15 bases lay in between. The CDR3 nucleotides read TGCAGTGCTAGAGACACCGGGACGGCCTCCTCTGGGGCCAACGTCCTGACTTTC. Translated, it gives CSARDTGTASSGANVLTF.

This clonotype has more than one count but fewer than ten. The chain is built from TRBV9 and TRBJ2-1, with 13 bases matching TRBD2. The junction had 19 bases not matched to a gene; V was cut back by 3 bases and J by 10 bases. CDR3 length equals 19 residues. The germline CDR1 and CDR2 sequences are SGDLS and YYNGEE. CDR3 nucleotides: TGTGCCAGCAGCGCTCTCTGGCAACAGGGACTAGCGGGAACTAACGAGCAGTTCTTC. Translating it yields CASSALWQQGLAGTNEQFF.

This clonotype was recorded many times. The rearrangement uses TRBV4-1 and TRBJ2-1; 7 positions agree with TRBD2. Germline V gene sequence: CDR1 MGHRA, CDR2 YSYEKL. J gave up 9 bases and V 1 base, and 30 bases lay outside the gene matches. The CDR3 loop spans 22 amino acids. DNA of the CDR3: TGCGCCAGCAGCCAAGTGGCTCTTGCGGGAGTCGGACCCCCAAGAAGGGGCGGTGAGCAGTTCTTC. The encoded protein is CASSQVALAGVGPPRRGGEQFF.

This clonotype was found many times. The genes are TRBV5-1 and TRBJ1-2, with unresolved D. Germline V gene sequence: CDR1 SGHRS, CDR2 YFSETQ. The CDR3 is made up of 17 amino acids. The germline V and J ends were trimmed by 0 bases and 1 base, with 16 bases remaining between them. This chain's CDR3 is CASSLAKPPVHNYGYTF. CDR3 in DNA: TGCGCCAGCAGCTTGGCTAAGCCGCCCGTCCATAACTATGGCTACACCTTC.

This chain links TRBV27 with TRBJ1-2; D call uncertain. CDR3 size: 16 residues. Trimming stripped 5 bases from V and 4 bases from J, with 20 bases between. Germline loops: CDR1 MNHEY, CDR2 SMNVEV (reference sequence). The CDR3: CASSGMDGPDGYGYTF. CDR3 sequence (DNA): TGTGCCAGCAGTGGCATGGACGGGCCAGATGGCTATGGCTACACCTTC.

The CDR3: CASSFGSGWNTPLHF. CDR3 coding DNA: TGTGCCAGCAGCTTTGGGTCAGGTTGGAATACACCCCTCCACTTT. The chain carries TRBV5-4 and TRBJ1-6, with D hard to call. The CDR3 has 15 residues. Germline V gene data show CDR1 as SGHNT and CDR2 as YYREEE (reference sequence). V lost 2 bases, J lost 11 bases, and 17 bases lay in between.

The table lists this clonotype with many counts. The chain is built from TRBV24-1 and TRBJ2-1, with D maybe TRBD1 (5 bases). Deletions cut 7 bases from V and 2 bases from J, with 8 bases between. CDR3 length: 13 residues. The germline V gene encodes CDR1 KGHDR and CDR2 SFDVKD. As DNA, the CDR3 is TGTGCCACCAGGGACAACACCTACAATGAGCAGTTCTTC. This translates into CATRDNTYNEQFF.

V gene TRBV20-1 combines with J gene TRBJ1-5; D might be TRBD1 (6 bases). The length of the CDR3 is 14 residues. The V gene's germline CDR1 is DFQATT and CDR2 SNEGSKA (reference sequence). Trimming stripped 2 bases from V and 4 bases from J, with 12 bases between. The CDR3 is CSARIGQPNQPQHF. The CDR3 nucleotides read TGCAGTGCTAGAATCGGACAGCCAAATCAGCCCCAGCATTTT.

This sequence joins TRBV6-4 and TRBJ2-7; TRBD1 matches at 7 bases. The trim removed 3 bases at V and 3 bases at J, leaving 11 bases unmatched. Looked up from germline, CDR1 is MRHNA and CDR2 is SNTAGT. The CDR3 runs 16 residues. The CDR3 here is CASSEPEPGQHYEQYF. The CDR3 DNA follows: TGTGCCAGCAGTGAACCAGAACCGGGACAGCACTACGAGCAGTACTTC.

The DNA for the CDR3 is TGTGCCACCAGCAAAAATCGGGACACCTACGAGCAGTACTTC. Its translation is CATSKNRDTYEQYF. The chain employs TRBV15 and TRBJ2-7, with D perhaps TRBD1 (6 bases). Germline CDR1 and CDR2: LNHNV and YYDKDF (reference sequence). Trimming took 4 bases from V and 2 from J, leaving 12 bases between them. The CDR3 contains 14 residues. Complete variable domain (other parts from reference TRBV15 and TRBJ2-7): DAMVIQNPRYQVTQFGKPVTLSCSQTLNHNVMYWYQQKSSQAPKLLFHYYDKDFNNEADTPDNFQSRRPNTSFCFLDIRSPGLGDTAMYLCATSKNRDTYEQYFGPGTRLTVT.

This clonotype was seen repeatedly, ten times or more. The chain combines TRBV3-1 with TRBJ2-3; TRBD2 agrees at 8 bases. CDR3 length: 17 residues. The V and J ends lost 3 bases and 5 bases, in that order; junction bases with no gene match: 13. The germline V gene encodes CDR1 LGHDT and CDR2 YNNKEL (reference sequence). The CDR3 nucleotides are TGTGCCAGCAGCCACCCCTGGTGGACTAGCCGAGGAGATACGCAGTATTTT. This sequence encodes CASSHPWWTSRGDTQYF.

This clonotype was observed a few times. The chain links TRBV20-1 to TRBJ2-5; TRBD2 matches 12 bases. Germline trimming cut 2 bases from V and 5 bases from J; bases unmatched to any gene: 6. The germline gives CDR1 DFQATT, CDR2 SNEGSKA (reference sequence). CDR3 length: 15 amino acids. The chain's CDR3 is CSARRLAGAVETQYF. Here the CDR3 DNA reads TGCAGTGCTAGAAGACTAGCGGGAGCAGTGGAGACCCAGTACTTC.

This clonotype has just a few counts. The chain carries TRBV4-2 and TRBJ1-4; 7 bases are a match to TRBD1. Germline CDR1 reads LGHNA; CDR2 reads YNFKEQ. With 1 base clipped from V and 4 bases from J, the junction kept 9 bases outside the gene matches. This CDR3 has 17 amino acids. The CDR3 DNA sequence: TGTGCCAGCAGCCAAGGCCGGGACAGCTTCCATAATGAAAAACTGTTTTTT. This translates into CASSQGRDSFHNEKLFF.

This clonotype was seen a handful of times. V and J are TRBV29-1 and TRBJ1-1; tentative D call: TRBD1 (5 bases). Germline loops: CDR1 SQVTM, CDR2 ANQGSEA. The CDR3 contains 12 residues. V was trimmed by 4 bases and J by 1 base, leaving 7 bases between them. The CDR3 nucleotides are TGCAGCGTTGTTACAGGGAACACTGAAGCTTTCTTT. Its translation is CSVVTGNTEAFF.

The chain carries TRBV3-1 and TRBJ2-1; D remains unclear. The CDR3 sequence is 12 residues long. V lost 4 bases and J 7 bases, leaving 8 bases between the germline ends. Germline CDR1 and CDR2: LGHDT and YNNKEL (reference sequence). In nucleotides, the CDR3 is TGTGCCAGCAGCCCCAGCGCGAATGAGCAGTTCTTC. Its translation: CASSPSANEQFF.

This clonotype was counted at least ten times. V usage is TRBV20-1 and J usage is TRBJ2-5, with D hard to call. Trimming removed 1 base at V and 5 bases at J, with 5 bases between. This CDR3 spans 11 amino acids. Germline assignment: CDR1 DFQATT and CDR2 SNEGSKA (reference sequence). As DNA, the CDR3 is TGCAGTGCTAGAGTAGGGGAGACCCAGTACTTC. Its translation: CSARVGETQYF.

This clonotype was found many times. V usage is TRBV28 and J usage is TRBJ2-3; D may match TRBD1 or TRBD2 (6 bases each). CDR3 length: 18 residues. Per the germline V gene, CDR1 is MDHEN and CDR2 is SYDVKM. V dropped 3 bases and J dropped 2 bases, with 21 bases sitting between them. CDR3 loop: CASSFLAGSGANTDTQYF. The DNA for the CDR3 is TGTGCCAGCAGTTTTCTGGCCGGATCGGGGGCTAACACAGATACGCAGTATTTT.

CDR3 nucleotides: TGTGCCAGCAGTTTGGCTGACGGCGCAGGGCGCGTCAGCTACACTGAAGCTTTCTTT. This gives the protein CASSLADGAGRVSYTEAFF. The chain combines TRBV28 with TRBJ1-1, with TRBD1 as a possible D gene (5 bases). Per the germline V gene, CDR1 is MDHEN and CDR2 is SYDVKM. The CDR3 consists of 19 residues. V was cut by 3 bases and J by 3 bases, with 26 bases left in between.

This clonotype was found a few times. The V and J genes are TRBV20-1 and TRBJ2-5; possible D gene TRBD1, 5 bases. The V and J ends lost 6 bases and 2 bases respectively, with 13 bases between them. The CDR3 has 13 residues. CDR1 is DFQATT and CDR2 is SNEGSKA in the germline V gene (reference sequence). The CDR3 bases are TGCAGTGCGCCATTGGGGCGGCAAGAGACCCAGTACTTC. Translation: CSAPLGRQETQYF.

This clonotype occurred a few times. CDR3 sequence reads: CASSLGTGTPYEQYV. CDR3 nucleotides: TGTGCCAGCAGTTTAGGGACAGGTACGCCCTACGAGCAGTACGTC. V gene TRBV28 combines with J gene TRBJ2-7; 8 bases fit TRBD1. After removal of 2 bases from V and 2 bases from J, the junction contained 5 bases not matched to a gene. The CDR3 has 15 amino acids. Germline-derived CDR1 and CDR2 are MDHEN and SYDVKM.

This chain connects TRBV29-1 to TRBJ2-3; 7 positions agree with TRBD1. The V gene's germline CDR1 is SQVTM and CDR2 ANQGSEA. The CDR3 loop spans 15 amino acids. Unmatched junction bases numbered 7, after V lost 2 bases and J lost 2 bases. CDR3 in amino acids: CSVEKQGYPTDTQYF. The CDR3 nucleotides are TGCAGCGTTGAAAAACAGGGGTATCCCACAGATACGCAGTATTTT.

This clonotype showed up many times. The chain carries TRBV12-3 or TRBV12-4 and TRBJ2-1; D gene ambiguous. Trimming cost V 4 bases and J 0 bases, with 10 bases left between them. The CDR3 totals 15 residues. The CDR3 DNA is TGTGCCAGCAGTTCAGCCTGGAGCTCCTACAATGAGCAGTTCTTC. Translation gives CASSSAWSSYNEQFF.

The chain links TRBV5-1 to TRBJ1-1, with D possibly matching TRBD1 (5 bases). The CDR3 loop spans 13 amino acids. Trimming removed 2 bases from V and 4 bases from J, with 9 bases in between. Germline V gives CDR1 SGHRS, CDR2 YFSETQ. CDR3: CASSLTDSTEAFF. The DNA for the CDR3 is TGCGCCAGCAGCTTAACCGACAGCACTGAAGCTTTCTTT. The full variable domain, completed using reference TRBV5-1 and TRBJ1-1, is KAGVTQTPRYLIKTRGQQVTLSCSPISGHRSVSWYQQTPGQGLQFLFEYFSETQRNKGNFPGRFSGRQFSNSRSEMNVSTLELGDSALYLCASSLTDSTEAFFGQGTRLTVV.

In this sample, this clonotype turned up a few times. The genes are TRBV24-1 and TRBJ2-3; D unresolved. V lost 6 bases, J lost 0 bases, and 15 bases lay in between. The CDR3 is 16 amino acids. CDR1 and CDR2 (germline): KGHDR, SFDVKD. This chain's CDR3 is CATSYPAGTSTDTQYF. CDR3 DNA: TGTGCCACCAGTTACCCCGCAGGAACTAGCACAGATACGCAGTATTTT.

The sample holds a few counts of this clonotype. The chain uses TRBV5-6 and TRBJ2-3; 7 bases align to TRBD2. Trimming cost V 4 bases and J 0 bases; bases outside gene matches: 14. CDR1 is SGHDT, CDR2 YYEEEE, per germline. The CDR3 is 18 residues long. CDR3: CASSGLGTIPASTDTQYF. The CDR3 DNA sequence: TGTGCCAGCAGCGGCTTGGGGACTATTCCCGCTAGCACAGATACGCAGTATTTT.

A few counts support this clonotype. The chain joins TRBV5-1 to TRBJ2-7; D is undetermined. Germline values: CDR1 SGHRS, CDR2 YFSETQ. The CDR3 consists of 14 residues. Trimming left V 2 bases short and J 2 bases short, with 11 bases between. The CDR3 here is CASSFLGQAYEQYF. DNA of the CDR3: TGCGCCAGCAGCTTTTTGGGCCAAGCCTACGAGCAGTACTTC. The whole variable domain, filled in from reference TRBV5-1 and TRBJ2-7, reads KAGVTQTPRYLIKTRGQQVTLSCSPISGHRSVSWYQQTPGQGLQFLFEYFSETQRNKGNFPGRFSGRQFSNSRSEMNVSTLELGDSALYLCASSFLGQAYEQYFGPGTRLTVT.

This clonotype came up many times. V usage is TRBV12-3 or TRBV12-4 and J usage is TRBJ2-3; D remains unclear. This CDR3 has 13 amino acids. Trimming cost V 9 bases and J 2 bases, with 12 bases left between them. The CDR3: CASCARATDTQYF. The CDR3 nucleotides read TGTGCCAGTTGCGCAAGGGCCACAGATACGCAGTATTTT.